Included here is one T cell receptor beta chain sequence, with context. Some clones are missing from TCRdb's copy, which holds only in-frame ones; the method was immunoSEQ multiplex PCR. Of 70,000 to 90,000 clones in the sample, more than 80% were seen once. The entry originates in a study of PD-1 blockade in mismatch repair-deficient tumors. CDR1 SEHNR and CDR2 FQNEAQ come from the germline V gene (reference sequence). This CDR3 has 15 amino acids. Trimming removed 1 base at V and 0 bases at J, with 4 bases between. The chain carries TRBV7-9 and TRBJ2-6, with D unclear. Specimen: peripheral blood, collected 44 weeks after starting pembrolizumab. This receptor was obtained from an adult with mismatch repair-deficient cancer. In nucleotides, the CDR3 is TGTGCCAGCAGCTTAGGGCCCTCTGGGGCCAACGTCCTGACTTTC. Protein: CASSLGPSGANVLTF.